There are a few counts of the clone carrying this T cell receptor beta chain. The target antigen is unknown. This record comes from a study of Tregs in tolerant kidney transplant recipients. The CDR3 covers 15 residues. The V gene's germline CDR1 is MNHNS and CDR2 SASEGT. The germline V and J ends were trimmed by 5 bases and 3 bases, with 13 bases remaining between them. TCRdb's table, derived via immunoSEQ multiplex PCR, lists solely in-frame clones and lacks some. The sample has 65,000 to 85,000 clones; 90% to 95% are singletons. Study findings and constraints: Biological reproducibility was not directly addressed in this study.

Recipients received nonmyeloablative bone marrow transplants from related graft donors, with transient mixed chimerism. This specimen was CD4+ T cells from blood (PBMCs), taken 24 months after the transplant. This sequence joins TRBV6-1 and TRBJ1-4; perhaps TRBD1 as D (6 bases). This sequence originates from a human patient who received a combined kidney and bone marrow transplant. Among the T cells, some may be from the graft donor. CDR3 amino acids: CASSPQGSANEKLFF. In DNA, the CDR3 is TGTGCCAGCAGTCCTCAGGGGTCGGCTAATGAAAAACTGTTTTTT.